The table lists the clone carrying this T cell receptor (beta chain) with many counts. What it binds is not known. TCRdb re-derived calls from the reads in MiXCR, one entry per CDR3 protein. The data contain a few hundred thousand distinct CDR3 sequences, about 15% of them seen just once; the ten biggest clones take up more than 45%. The CDR3 extends over 13 amino acids. The ends were cut back, 6 bases at V and 3 bases at J, with 11 bases in the middle. This sample is part of a study of T cell repertoires in cytomegalovirus infection. As for the study in general: Matching HLA type, along with CMV infection, was indicated by public TCR beta signatures. Study-level findings and limits: HLA-C-restricted TCR beta clonotypes specific for CMV led the ex vivo response. Individuals carrying CMV plus the relevant HLA were identified by cumulative frequency of public TCR beta families.

The sequence derives from a human donor in good health (CMV status not recorded). Some clones in this sample may be carry-over from other donors' samples. This chain uses TRBV12-3 or TRBV12-4 with TRBJ1-1; D is unresolved. Input material: CD8+ T cells from PBMCs. The chain's CDR3 is CASSHDPDTEAFF. The CDR3 nucleotides read TGTGCCAGCAGCCACGACCCTGACACTGAAGCTTTCTTT.